This is a list of T cell receptor beta chains from one sample in a study of T cell responses to AZD1222 COVID-19 vaccine. TCRdb's copy holds only in-frame clones and misses some; the assay was immunoSEQ multiplex PCR. The sample has 110,000 to 150,000 clones, approximately 90% seen once; the top ten hold 2.5% to 3.5%. The sequences come from peripheral blood, collected 28 days after the second AZD1222 dose. The receptor source for this set is an adult who received the AZD1222 COVID-19 vaccine. The CDR3 runs from the conserved cysteine through the conserved F or W. D genes are given only for firm matches. Only some rows state a clone size, as once, few, many or a class for expanded clones.

d_call j_call v_call clone_size cdr3_nt cdr3_aa
. TRBJ1-2 TRBV5-4 . TGTGCCAGCAGCTTCCCCCAGAGACAGAACTATGGCTACACCTTC CASSFPQRQNYGYTF
TRBD2 TRBJ2-1 TRBV7-9 . TGTGCCAGCAGCTCAGCCCGGGGGGGCAATGAGCAGTTCTTC CASSSARGGNEQFF
. TRBJ1-1 TRBV29-1 . TGCAGCGTCGACAGGTTGGACCGAGCTTTCTTT CSVDRLDRAFF
TRBD2 TRBJ2-7 TRBV5-1 few TGCGCCAGCAGCGTCGGGAGGGTCTCCTACGAGCAGTACTTC CASSVGRVSYEQYF
. TRBJ2-1 TRBV28 . TGTGCCAGCAGTTTACGCAGGGCGGAGCAGTTCTTC CASSLRRAEQFF
. TRBJ1-2 TRBV3-1/TRBV3-2 . TGTGCCAGCAGCCAAGATGTCACCTATGATTATGGCTACACCTTC CASSQDVTYDYGYTF
TRBD1 TRBJ1-3 TRBV2 . TGTGCCAGTCTACAGGGGATTGGAAACACCATATATTTT CASLQGIGNTIYF
TRBD2 TRBJ2-2 TRBV6-1 . TGTGCCAGCAGAGGGACTAGCGGGAACCCCGGGGAGCTGTTTTTT CASRGTSGNPGELFF
TRBD2 TRBJ2-1 TRBV5-1 . TGCGCCAGCAGCTCCTACCCCACTAGCGGCAATGAGCAGTTCTTC CASSSYPTSGNEQFF
TRBD1 TRBJ1-6 TRBV29-1 . TGCAGCGTTCGACAGGGCTCCTATAATTCACCCCTCCACTTT CSVRQGSYNSPLHF
. TRBJ1-1 TRBV20-1 . TGCAGTGCTAGTGATGGCTACACTGAAGCTTTCTTT CSASDGYTEAFF
TRBD1 TRBJ1-5 TRBV7-2 . TGTGCCAGCAGCTTAGTAACAGGGGGTAATCAGCCCCAGCATTTT CASSLVTGGNQPQHF
. TRBJ1-5 TRBV6-1 once TGTGCCAGCAGTGAAGGGCGGCCCCAGCATTTT CASSEGRPQHF
TRBD1 TRBJ2-5 TRBV2 . TGTGCCAGCAGCAGACAGGGTGGACAGACCCAGTACTTC CASSRQGGQTQYF
TRBD1 TRBJ2-2 TRBV24-1 . TGTGCCACCAAGCAGGGGGACACCGGGGAGCTGTTTTTT CATKQGDTGELFF
TRBD1 TRBJ2-2 TRBV10-3 . TGTGCCATCGGCGGCGTTGTGACAGGGGTTGCCGGGGAGCTGTTTTTT CAIGGVVTGVAGELFF
. TRBJ2-7 TRBV29-1 . TGCAGCGTTGGCGGCAGGTCGTCGTCCTACGAGCAGTACTTC CSVGGRSSSYEQYF
. TRBJ2-5 TRBV7-2 . TGTGCCAGCGGAAATGGAGAGACCCAGTACTTC CASGNGETQYF
TRBD1 TRBJ1-5 TRBV5-8 . TGTGCCAGCAATCCGGGACAGTCCACCGATGGCAATCAGCCCCAGCATTTT CASNPGQSTDGNQPQHF
. TRBJ2-1 TRBV24-1 once TGTGCCACCAGTGAAGGGCCGGGCCCGACCCGGAGTGAGCAGTTCTTC CATSEGPGPTRSEQFF
. TRBJ1-6 TRBV5-1 few TGCGCCAGCAGCTTGGGACAGGCCGAGAATTCACCCCTCCACTTT CASSLGQAENSPLHF
. TRBJ2-3 TRBV7-2 . TGTGCCAGCAGCTTAGGCTCCTTAAAGTCAGCAGATACGCAGTATTTT CASSLGSLKSADTQYF
TRBD1 TRBJ1-1 TRBV5-6 . TGTGCCAGCAGCACCCAGGGGGGGGACACTGAAGCTTTCTTT CASSTQGGDTEAFF
. TRBJ2-1 TRBV3-1/TRBV3-2 . TGTGCCAGCAGCGTCGAGGGCGGAAGCTCCTACAATGAGCAGTTCTTC CASSVEGGSSYNEQFF
. TRBJ2-3 TRBV7-2 . TGTGCCAGCAGCCGTTCGACCCAAATCACAGATACGCAGTATTTT CASSRSTQITDTQYF
. TRBJ2-7 TRBV11-3 . TGTGCCAGCAGCTTAGGATGGGGGGCCGAGCAGTACTTC CASSLGWGAEQYF
. TRBJ1-2 TRBV6-2/TRBV6-3 . TGTGCCAGCAGTTACCCGGGCCTCGGACCCGCAGGCTACACCTTC CASSYPGLGPAGYTF
. TRBJ2-2 TRBV30 . TGTGCCTGGAGTGTACGGGGGAACACCGGGGAGCTGTTTTTT CAWSVRGNTGELFF
. TRBJ1-1 TRBV7-3 . TGTGCCAGCAGCTCACTCGCTACGAACACTGAAGCTTTCTTT CASSSLATNTEAFF
TRBD1 TRBJ1-2 TRBV5-8 . TGTGCCAGCAGCTTGGGGACAGGGAATGGCTACACCTTC CASSLGTGNGYTF
. TRBJ2-1 TRBV3-1/TRBV3-2 few TGTGCCAGCAGCCCTAGTTTAGCGGATGACTACAATGAGCAGTTCTTC CASSPSLADDYNEQFF
TRBD1 TRBJ1-2 TRBV27 . TGTGCCAGCAAGGGACAGGGGACCTATGGCTACACCTTC CASKGQGTYGYTF
. TRBJ2-7 TRBV30 . TGTGCCTGGAATCGAAGGGGTCCAAACCCCTCCTACGAGCAGTACTTC CAWNRRGPNPSYEQYF
TRBD2 TRBJ2-3 TRBV5-1 . TGCGCCAGCAGCCCCGGACTAGCTGCAGATACGCAGTATTTT CASSPGLAADTQYF
. TRBJ2-6 TRBV7-2 few TGTGCCAGCAGCTTACGGTTTGTGACGGGGACTGGGGCCAACGTCCTGACTTTC CASSLRFVTGTGANVLTF
. TRBJ1-6 TRBV29-1 . TGCAGCGTTGGGGAGCGAGACTCACCCCTCCACTTT CSVGERDSPLHF
. TRBJ1-2 TRBV2 . TGTGCCAGCAGGTCGGGTGGTTCCGCGGCAGGCTACACCTTC CASRSGGSAAGYTF
. TRBJ2-3 TRBV12-5 . TGTGCTAGTGCCATGGACGGCGGGGCAGATACGCAGTATTTT CASAMDGGADTQYF
. TRBJ1-6 TRBV10-1 . TGCGCCAGCAGTGTGAACAGGGACCATTCACCCCTCCACTTT CASSVNRDHSPLHF
. TRBJ1-1 TRBV3-1/TRBV3-2 . TGTGCCAGCAGCCAAGCTACAGGGTGGAACACTGAAGCTTTCTTT CASSQATGWNTEAFF
. TRBJ1-5 TRBV5-5 . TGTGCCAGCAGCTTTTCAGGCGATCAGCCCCAGCATTTT CASSFSGDQPQHF
. TRBJ2-2 TRBV5-6 . TGTGCCAGCAGCTTTGGGTTAGCCCACCAACAGAACACCGGGGAGCTGTTTTTT CASSFGLAHQQNTGELFF